The 2 T cell receptor beta chains listed next were all sequenced from one sample in a study of blood T cell repertoires in COVID-19. Generated by immunoSEQ multiplex PCR, the TCRdb table keeps only in-frame clones and is missing some. The sample holds about 130,000 clones, around 83% seen once. The sequenced sample consisted of peripheral blood. The source of these receptors is a man aged 40-55 years with active or convalescent COVID-19.

The chain has TRBV7-6 and TRBJ2-2; 7 bases are shared with TRBD2. Germline assignment: CDR1 SGHVS and CDR2 FNYEAQ. The CDR3 totals 18 residues. J gave up 2 bases and V 1 base, and 10 bases lay outside the gene matches. The CDR3 reads CASSLVGPGTTNTGELFF. Written as DNA, the CDR3 is TGTGCCAGCAGCTTAGTGGGTCCCGGGACTACTAACACCGGGGAGCTGTTTTTT.

V is TRBV3-1 (or the pseudogene TRBV3-2) and J is TRBJ1-1, with no clear D. CDR1 is LGHDT, CDR2 YNNKEL, per germline (reference sequence). V lost 4 bases and J lost 4, with 10 bases in between. There are 13 residues in the CDR3. CDR3 amino acids: CASSLSRGTEAFF. CDR3 nucleotide sequence: TGTGCCAGCAGCCTCTCGCGGGGCACTGAAGCTTTCTTT.